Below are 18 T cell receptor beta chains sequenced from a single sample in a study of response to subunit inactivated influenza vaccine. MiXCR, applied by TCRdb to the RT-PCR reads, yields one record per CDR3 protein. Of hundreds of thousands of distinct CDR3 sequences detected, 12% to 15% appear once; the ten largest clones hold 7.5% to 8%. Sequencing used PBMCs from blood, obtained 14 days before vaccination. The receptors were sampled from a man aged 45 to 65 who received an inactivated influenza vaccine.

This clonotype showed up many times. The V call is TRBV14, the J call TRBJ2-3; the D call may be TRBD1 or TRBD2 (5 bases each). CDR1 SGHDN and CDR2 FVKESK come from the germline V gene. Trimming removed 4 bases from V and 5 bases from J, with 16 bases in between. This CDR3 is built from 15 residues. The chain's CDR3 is CASSRGGAVGDTQYF. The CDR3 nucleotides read TGTGCCAGCAGCCGTGGGGGAGCGGTGGGAGATACGCAGTATTTT.

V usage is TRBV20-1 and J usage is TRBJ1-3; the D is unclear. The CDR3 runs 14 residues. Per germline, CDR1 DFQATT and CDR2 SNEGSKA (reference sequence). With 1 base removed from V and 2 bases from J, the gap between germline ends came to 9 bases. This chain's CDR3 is CSARVRVPGNTIYF. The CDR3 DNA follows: TGCAGTGCTAGAGTTAGGGTTCCTGGAAACACCATATATTTT.

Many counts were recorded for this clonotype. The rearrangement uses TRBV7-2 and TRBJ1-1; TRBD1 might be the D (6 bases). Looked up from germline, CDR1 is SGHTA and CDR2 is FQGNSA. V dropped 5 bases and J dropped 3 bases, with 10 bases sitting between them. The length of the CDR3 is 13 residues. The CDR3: CASSVTGYTEAFF. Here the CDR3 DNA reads TGTGCCAGCAGCGTTACAGGGTACACTGAAGCTTTCTTT.

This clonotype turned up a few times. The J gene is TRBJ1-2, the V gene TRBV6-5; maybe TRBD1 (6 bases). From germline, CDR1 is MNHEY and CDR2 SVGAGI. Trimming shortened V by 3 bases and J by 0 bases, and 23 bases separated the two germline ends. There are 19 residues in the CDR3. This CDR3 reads CASSYVGRGRQQANYGYTF. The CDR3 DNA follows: TGTGCCAGCAGTTATGTGGGCAGGGGTCGGCAACAGGCTAACTATGGCTACACCTTC.

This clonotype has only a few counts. In DNA, the CDR3 is TGCGCCAGCAGCCAACTCCAGGGGGCGCACACTGAAGCTTTCTTT. Translated, it gives CASSQLQGAHTEAFF. The genes are TRBV4-1 and TRBJ1-1, with 8 bases that match TRBD1. V dropped 2 bases and J dropped 3; count of bases not matched to a gene: 5. The V gene's germline CDR1 is MGHRA and CDR2 YSYEKL. CDR3 length: 15 residues.

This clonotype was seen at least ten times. DNA for the CDR3: TGTGCCAGCAGTCGTCAGGGAGGTGTGAACACTGAAGCTTTCTTT. Amino acid sequence: CASSRQGGVNTEAFF. The rearrangement uses TRBV12-3 or TRBV12-4 and TRBJ1-1; tentative D call: TRBD1 (5 bases). There are 15 residues in the CDR3. V was pared by 5 bases and J by 0 bases, with 13 bases between.

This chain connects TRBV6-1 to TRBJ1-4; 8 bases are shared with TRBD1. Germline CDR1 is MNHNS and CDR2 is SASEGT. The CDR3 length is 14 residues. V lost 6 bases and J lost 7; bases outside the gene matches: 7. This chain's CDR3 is CASSPRQGSEKLFF. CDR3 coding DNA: TGTGCCAGCAGCCCCAGACAGGGGAGTGAAAAACTGTTTTTT.

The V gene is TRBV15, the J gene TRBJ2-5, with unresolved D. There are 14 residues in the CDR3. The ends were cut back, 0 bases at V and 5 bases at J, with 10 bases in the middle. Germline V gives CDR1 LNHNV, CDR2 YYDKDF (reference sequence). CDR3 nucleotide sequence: TGTGCCACCAGCAGAGAAAGGTCTGGGGAGACCCAGTACTTC. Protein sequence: CATSRERSGETQYF.

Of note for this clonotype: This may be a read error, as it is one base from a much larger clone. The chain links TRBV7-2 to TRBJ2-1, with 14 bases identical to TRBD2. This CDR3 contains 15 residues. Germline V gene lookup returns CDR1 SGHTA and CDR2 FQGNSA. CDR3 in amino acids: CAGSKTSGGGNEQFF. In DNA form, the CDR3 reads TGTGCCGGCAGCAAGACTAGCGGGGGGGGGAATGAGCAGTTCTTC.

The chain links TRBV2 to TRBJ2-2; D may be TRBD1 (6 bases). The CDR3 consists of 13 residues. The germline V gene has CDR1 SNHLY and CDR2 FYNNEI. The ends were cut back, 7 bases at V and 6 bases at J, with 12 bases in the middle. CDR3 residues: CASKEQGSGELFF. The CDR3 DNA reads TGTGCCAGCAAAGAACAGGGCTCCGGGGAGCTGTTTTTT.

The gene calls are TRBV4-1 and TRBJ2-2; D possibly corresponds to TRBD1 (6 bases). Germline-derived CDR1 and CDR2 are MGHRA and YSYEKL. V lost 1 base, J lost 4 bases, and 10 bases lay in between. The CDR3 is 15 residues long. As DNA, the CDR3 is TGCGCCAGCAGCCAAGGGACAGTTTTCACCGGGGAGCTGTTTTTT. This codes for CASSQGTVFTGELFF.

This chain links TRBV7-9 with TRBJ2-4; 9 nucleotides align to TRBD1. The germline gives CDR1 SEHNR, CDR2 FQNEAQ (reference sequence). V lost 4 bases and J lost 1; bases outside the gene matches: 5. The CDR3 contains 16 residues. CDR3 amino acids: CASSSGQGWAKNIQYF. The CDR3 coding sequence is TGTGCCAGCAGCTCCGGACAGGGGTGGGCCAAAAACATTCAGTACTTC.

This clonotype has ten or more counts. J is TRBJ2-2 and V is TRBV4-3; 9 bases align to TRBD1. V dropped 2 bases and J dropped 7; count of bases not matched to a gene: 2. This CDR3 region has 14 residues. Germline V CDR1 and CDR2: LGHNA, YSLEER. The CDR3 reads CASSQRQGGGELFF. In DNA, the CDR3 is TGCGCCAGCAGCCAACGACAGGGGGGCGGGGAGCTGTTTTTT.

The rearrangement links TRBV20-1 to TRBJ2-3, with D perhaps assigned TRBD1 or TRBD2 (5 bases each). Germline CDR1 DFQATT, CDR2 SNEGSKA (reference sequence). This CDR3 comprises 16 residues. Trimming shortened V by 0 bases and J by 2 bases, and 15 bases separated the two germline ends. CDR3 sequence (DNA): TGCAGTGCTAGAGATGTTGAGGGGCCCCCCACAGATACGCAGTATTTT. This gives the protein CSARDVEGPPTDTQYF.

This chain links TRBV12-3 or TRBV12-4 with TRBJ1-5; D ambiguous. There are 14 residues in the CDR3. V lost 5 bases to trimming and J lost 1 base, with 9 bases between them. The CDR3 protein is CASSGVLSNQPQHF. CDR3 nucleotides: TGTGCCAGCAGTGGAGTTCTAAGCAATCAGCCCCAGCATTTT.

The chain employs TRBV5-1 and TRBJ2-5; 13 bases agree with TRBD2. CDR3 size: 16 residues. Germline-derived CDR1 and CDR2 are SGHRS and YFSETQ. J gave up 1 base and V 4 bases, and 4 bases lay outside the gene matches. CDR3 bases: TGCGCCAGCAGCGCCGGACTAGCGGGAGCCCAAGAGACCCAGTACTTC. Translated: CASSAGLAGAQETQYF.

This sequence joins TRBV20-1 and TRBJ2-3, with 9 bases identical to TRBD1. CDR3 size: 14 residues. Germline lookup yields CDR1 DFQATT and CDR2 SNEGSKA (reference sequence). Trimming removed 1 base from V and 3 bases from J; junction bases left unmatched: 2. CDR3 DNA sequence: TGCAGTGCTAGAGGGGACAGGGTTACAGATACGCAGTATTTT. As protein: CSARGDRVTDTQYF.

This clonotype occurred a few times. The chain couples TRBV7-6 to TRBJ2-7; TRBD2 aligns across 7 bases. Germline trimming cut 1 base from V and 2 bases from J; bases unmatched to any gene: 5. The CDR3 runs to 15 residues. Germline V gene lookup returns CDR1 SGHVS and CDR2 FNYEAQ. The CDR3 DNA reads TGTGCCAGCAGCTTAGGGGGAGGGGAAGCCTACGAGCAGTACTTC. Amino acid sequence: CASSLGGGEAYEQYF.